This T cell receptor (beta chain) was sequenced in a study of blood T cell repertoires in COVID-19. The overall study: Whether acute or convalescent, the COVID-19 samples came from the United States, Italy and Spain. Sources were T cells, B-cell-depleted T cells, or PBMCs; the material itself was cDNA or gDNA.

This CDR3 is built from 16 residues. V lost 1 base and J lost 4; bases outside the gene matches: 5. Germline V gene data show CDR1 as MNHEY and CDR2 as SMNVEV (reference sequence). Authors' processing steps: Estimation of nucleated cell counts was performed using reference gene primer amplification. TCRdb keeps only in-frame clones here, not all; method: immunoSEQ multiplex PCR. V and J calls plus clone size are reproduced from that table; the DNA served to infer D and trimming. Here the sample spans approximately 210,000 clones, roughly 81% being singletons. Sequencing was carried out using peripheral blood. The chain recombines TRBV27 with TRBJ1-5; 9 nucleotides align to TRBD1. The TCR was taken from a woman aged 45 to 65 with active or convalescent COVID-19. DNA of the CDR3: TGTGCCAGCAGTTTATTGACAGGGGGACGGAATCAGCCCCAGCATTTT. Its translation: CASSLLTGGRNQPQHF.